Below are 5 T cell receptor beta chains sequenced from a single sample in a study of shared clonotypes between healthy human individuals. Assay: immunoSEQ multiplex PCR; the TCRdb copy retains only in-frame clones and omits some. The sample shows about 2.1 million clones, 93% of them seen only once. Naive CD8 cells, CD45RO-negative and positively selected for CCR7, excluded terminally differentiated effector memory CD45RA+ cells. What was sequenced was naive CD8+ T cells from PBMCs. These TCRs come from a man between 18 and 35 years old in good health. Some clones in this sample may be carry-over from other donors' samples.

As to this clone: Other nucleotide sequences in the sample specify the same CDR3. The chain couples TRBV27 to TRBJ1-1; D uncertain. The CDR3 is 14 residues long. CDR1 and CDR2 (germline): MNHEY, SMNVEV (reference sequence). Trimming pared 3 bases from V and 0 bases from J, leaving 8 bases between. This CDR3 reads CASSFGVMNTEAFF. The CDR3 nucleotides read TGTGCCAGCAGTTTCGGAGTGATGAACACTGAAGCTTTCTTT.

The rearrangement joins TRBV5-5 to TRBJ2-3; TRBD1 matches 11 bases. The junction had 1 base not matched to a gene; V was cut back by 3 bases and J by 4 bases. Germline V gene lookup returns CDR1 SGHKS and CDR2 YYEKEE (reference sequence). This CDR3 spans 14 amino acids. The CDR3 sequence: CASSWDRGADTQYF. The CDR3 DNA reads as TGTGCCAGCAGCTGGGACAGGGGGGCAGATACGCAGTATTTT.

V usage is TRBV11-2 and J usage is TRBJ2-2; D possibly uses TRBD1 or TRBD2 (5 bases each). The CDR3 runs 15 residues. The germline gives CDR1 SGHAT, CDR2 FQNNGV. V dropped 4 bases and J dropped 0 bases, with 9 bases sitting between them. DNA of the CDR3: TGTGCCAGCAGCTCGGGACGTACGAACACCGGGGAGCTGTTTTTT. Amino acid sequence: CASSSGRTNTGELFF.

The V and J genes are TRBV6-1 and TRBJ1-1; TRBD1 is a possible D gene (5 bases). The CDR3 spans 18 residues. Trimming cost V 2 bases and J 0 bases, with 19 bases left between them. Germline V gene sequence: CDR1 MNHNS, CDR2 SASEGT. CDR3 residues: CASSELRGRLQMNTEAFF. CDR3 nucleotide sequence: TGTGCCAGCAGTGAATTAAGGGGCCGACTTCAGATGAACACTGAAGCTTTCTTT.

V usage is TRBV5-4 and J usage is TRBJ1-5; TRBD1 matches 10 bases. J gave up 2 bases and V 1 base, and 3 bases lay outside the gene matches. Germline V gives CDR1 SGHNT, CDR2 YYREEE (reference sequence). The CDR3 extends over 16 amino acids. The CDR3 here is CASSLFGQGGNQPQHF. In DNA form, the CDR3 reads TGTGCCAGCAGCTTGTTCGGACAGGGGGGCAATCAGCCCCAGCATTTT.